Detailed here is one T cell receptor beta chain. Antigen specificity is unknown. Version v3.0 of the immunoSEQ assay ran at survey level. Repertoires were generated with immunoSEQ multiplex PCR, while TCRdb's copy carries only in-frame clones and drops some. The sample holds 25,000 to 30,000 clones, over 90% seen once. The length of the CDR3 is 15 residues. Germline CDR1 is LNHDA and CDR2 is SQIVND (reference sequence). Trimming cost V 5 bases and J 6 bases; bases outside gene matches: 7. These data belong to a study of long-term antiretroviral therapy in people with HIV. The study's findings and limits: Pre-ART clonal expansions dominated every time point's repertoire. Control repertoires displayed wider CDR3 length ranges than the HIV repertoires. ART was followed by higher diversity that remained below transplant donor controls.

The rearrangement joins TRBV19 to TRBJ2-2; TRBD1 aligns across 9 bases. Sequencing was performed on unsorted PBMCs, taken about 6.5 years after starting antiretroviral therapy. This receptor was identified in a woman between 40 and 55 years old with HIV. The CDR3 region is CASSPGQGRSGELFF. CDR3 nucleotide sequence: TGTGCCAGTAGTCCGGGACAGGGTCGTTCCGGGGAGCTGTTTTTT.